These 2 T cell receptor beta chains originate from one sample sequenced in a study of naive and memory T cell subsets. An equimolar mix of two oligonucleotides served as the beta constant-region primer for TRBC1 and TRBC2. TCRdb used MiXCR to reprocess the UMI-ligation and nested PCR reads, holding one entry per CDR3 protein. The sample includes under 100,000 distinct CDR3 sequences, 7% of them seen just once. Sequenced: central memory CD4+ T cells from blood. The receptors stem from a human donor in good health.

The chain is built from TRBV7-9 and TRBJ2-3; TRBD2 aligns across 7 bases. The CDR3 has 17 amino acids. The trim removed 5 bases at V and 1 base at J, leaving 12 bases unmatched. The germline gives CDR1 SEHNR, CDR2 FQNEAQ (reference sequence). CDR3 protein: CASSQGASGSCTDTQYF. CDR3 in DNA: TGTGCCAGCAGCCAGGGTGCTAGCGGCAGCTGCACAGATACGCAGTATTTT.

This clonotype was counted ten times or more. This chain joins TRBV20-1 and TRBJ1-6; D call uncertain. Germline loops: CDR1 DFQATT, CDR2 SNEGSKA (reference sequence). The length of the CDR3 is 13 residues. Trimming stripped 3 bases from V and 6 bases from J, with 9 bases between. CDR3 region: CSARRSINSPLHF. The CDR3 DNA follows: TGCAGTGCTAGGAGGTCGATTAATTCACCCCTCCACTTT.